This T cell receptor (beta chain) was retrieved from a study of blood T cell repertoires in COVID-19. Whole-study context: Researchers got acute and convalescent COVID-19 samples from the United States, Italy and Spain.

As handled by the study authors: Amplifying reference gene primers gave estimates of nucleated cell counts. Clones were read by immunoSEQ multiplex PCR, and TCRdb kept only the in-frame ones, dropping some. That table supplies the V and J calls and clone size; D and trimming were determined from the DNA. The sample gives 300,000 to 400,000 clones, 80% to 90% of which show up once; over 0.95% is in the top ten. The study drew participants aged about 18 to 90 years from 20 to 30 US areas. Trimming removed 0 bases from V and 5 bases from J, with 13 bases in between. Germline V gene lookup returns CDR1 MNHEY and CDR2 SVGAGI. This CDR3 has 15 amino acids.

The chain couples TRBV6-5 to TRBJ1-2; tentatively, D is TRBD1 (6 bases). The receptor comes from a man aged 18 to 30 who had recovered from COVID-19. The sequenced material came from PBMCs or T cells enriched from blood (not recorded which). In DNA, the CDR3 is TGTGCCAGCAGTTACTCTGGCAGGGGCGTATATGGCTACACCTTC. Its protein product is CASSYSGRGVYGYTF.